A single sample gave rise to the 27 T cell receptor beta chains below, sequenced in a study of T cell repertoires in cytomegalovirus infection. TCRdb itself ran the reads through MiXCR, one entry per CDR3 protein. The sample has roughly 990,000 distinct CDR3 sequences, approximately 31% seen once. No antigen has been assigned to these receptors. The specimen was cultured CD8+ T cells from PBMCs, collected from culture after CMV antigen stimulation. These TCRs come from a human donor in good health (CMV status not recorded). Some clones in this sample may be carry-over from other donors' samples.

The genes are TRBV4-1 and TRBJ1-6; 7 positions match TRBD1. With V trimmed by 3 bases and J by 10 bases, 9 bases remained unmatched. The CDR3 covers 15 residues. The germline V gene has CDR1 MGHRA and CDR2 YSYEKL. The CDR3 is CASSHADRVESPLHF. CDR3 DNA: TGCGCCAGCAGCCACGCCGACAGGGTGGAATCACCCCTCCACTTT.

The chain links TRBV20-1 to TRBJ1-2; 7 bases agree with TRBD1. Germline CDR1 and CDR2: DFQATT and SNEGSKA (reference sequence). The CDR3 contains 15 residues. Unmatched junction bases numbered 10, after V lost 6 bases and J lost 0 bases. The CDR3 bases are TGCAGTGCCCCCCCAGGGGGTCCTTCTAACTATGGCTACACCTTC. Translated, it gives CSAPPGGPSNYGYTF.

The rearrangement uses TRBV10-3 and TRBJ2-7; the match to TRBD2 covers 9 bases. Looked up from germline, CDR1 is ENHRY and CDR2 is SYGVKD. The length of the CDR3 is 17 residues. V was pared by 5 bases and J by 6 bases, with 17 bases of the junction left unmatched. The chain's CDR3 is CAISPLKIAGALAEQYV. CDR3 bases: TGTGCCATCAGTCCCCTTAAGATAGCGGGGGCATTGGCCGAGCAGTACGTC.

Only one count was recorded for this clonotype. One base away lies a much larger clone, so this may be a sequencing read error. The chain is built from TRBV12-3 or TRBV12-4 and TRBJ2-5, with D possibly TRBD1 on 6 matching bases. This CDR3 is built from 13 residues. V lost 6 bases and J 1 base, leaving 9 bases between the germline ends. The CDR3 DNA is TGTGCCAGCAGATGGACAGCCCAAGAGACCCAGTACTTC. Its protein product is CASRWTAQETQYF.

The table lists this clonotype with a count of one. V and J are TRBV11-1 and TRBJ1-1; perhaps TRBD1 as D (5 bases). V was pared by 5 bases and J by 5 bases, with 15 bases between. Germline V lookup: CDR1 SGHAT, CDR2 FQDESV (reference sequence). The CDR3 has 14 amino acids. The CDR3, as DNA: TGTGCCAGCAGCCTGACAGCCCAAGGGACTGAAGCTTTCTTT. This encodes CASSLTAQGTEAFF.

The chain recombines TRBV5-6 with TRBJ2-3; unclear D gene. CDR3 size: 14 residues. Germline CDR1 reads SGHDT; CDR2 reads YYEEEE. The germline V and J ends were trimmed by 0 bases and 5 bases, with 10 bases remaining between them. DNA for the CDR3: TGTGCCAGCAGCTTGGGTGGCTGGATAGATACGCAGTATTTT. Translating it yields CASSLGGWIDTQYF.

The rearrangement uses TRBV5-1 and TRBJ1-1, with D hard to call. The CDR3 covers 12 residues. Germline CDR1 is SGHRS and CDR2 is YFSETQ. Trimming removed 0 bases at V and 5 bases at J, with 5 bases between. CDR3 protein: CASSLEETEAFF. As DNA, the CDR3 is TGCGCCAGCAGCTTGGAGGAAACTGAAGCTTTCTTT.

The chain joins TRBV28 to TRBJ2-2; D unresolved. Trimming shortened V by 4 bases and J by 3 bases, and 12 bases separated the two germline ends. CDR1 is MDHEN and CDR2 is SYDVKM in the germline V gene. The CDR3 is made up of 15 amino acids. CDR3 in DNA: TGTGCCAGCAGTTCGATGGTCCTGCACACCGGGGAGCTGTTTTTT. This sequence encodes CASSSMVLHTGELFF.

The genes are TRBV5-4 and TRBJ2-3; 13 bases line up with TRBD2. The germline gives CDR1 SGHNT, CDR2 YYREEE (reference sequence). Trimming cost V 4 bases and J 8 bases; bases outside gene matches: 19. CDR3 length: 19 residues. For the CDR3, the DNA is TGTGCCAGCAGCCCCCTACTAGCGGGGGGGCCGAATTGGTTGGGTACGCAGTATTTT. Residues: CASSPLLAGGPNWLGTQYF.

This chain uses TRBV9 with TRBJ2-1; the match to TRBD2 covers 15 bases. Germline assignment: CDR1 SGDLS and CDR2 YYNGEE. Unmatched junction bases numbered 4, after V lost 3 bases and J lost 0 bases. This CDR3 spans 18 amino acids. The CDR3 loop reads CASSGGLAGGRSYNEQFF. DNA for the CDR3: TGTGCCAGCAGCGGGGGACTAGCGGGGGGCCGCTCCTACAATGAGCAGTTCTTC.

This sequence joins TRBV6-1 and TRBJ2-5; D may match TRBD1 or TRBD2 (6 bases each). Germline V gene lookup returns CDR1 MNHNS and CDR2 SASEGT. This CDR3 contains 16 residues. The germline V and J ends were trimmed by 3 bases and 4 bases, with 18 bases remaining between them. CDR3 bases: TGTGCCAGCAGTGAGAACGGGGGCACCTATTCAGAGACCCAGTACTTC. Protein sequence: CASSENGGTYSETQYF.

The J gene is TRBJ2-1, the V gene TRBV4-1, with D maybe TRBD2 (6 bases). The CDR3 is 16 amino acids. Germline lookup yields CDR1 MGHRA and CDR2 YSYEKL. Trimming left V 3 bases short and J 2 bases short, with 14 bases between. CDR3 coding DNA: TGCGCCAGCAGCCACTCCTTAGCGGCCCCCTACAATGAGCAGTTCTTC. This sequence encodes CASSHSLAAPYNEQFF.

Points on this clonotype: An end of the junction does not agree with germline; a read error may underlie this. The rearrangement uses TRBV7-1 and TRBJ2-5, with D hard to call. TRBV7-1 is labeled an ORF, and its function is uncertain. CDR3 length equals 13 residues. CDR3 amino acids: CASSPVEQETRYF. CDR3 in DNA: TGTGCCAGCAGCCCGGTTGAACAAGAGACCCGGTACTTC.

The genes are TRBV2 and TRBJ2-1; 11 bases are a match to TRBD2. Germline CDR1 and CDR2: SNHLY and FYNNEI. Trimming cost V 0 bases and J 10 bases; bases outside gene matches: 8. There are 16 residues in the CDR3. In DNA, the CDR3 is TGTGCCAGCAGTGAAGCGGCGGTAGCGGGGGGGCACGAGCAGTTCTTC. It yields the protein CASSEAAVAGGHEQFF. The full variable domain, in which reference TRBV2 and TRBJ2-1 provide the parts outside the CDR3, is EPEVTQTPSHQVTQMGQEVILRCVPISNHLYFYWYRQILGQKVEFLVSFYNNEISEKSEIFDDQFSVERPDGSNFTLKIRSTKLEDSAMYFCASSEAAVAGGHEQFFGPGTRLTVL.

In its sample, this clonotype was seen once. The V gene is TRBV28, the J gene TRBJ2-3; no firm D call. Germline lookup yields CDR1 MDHEN and CDR2 SYDVKM. Trimming stripped 7 bases from V and 4 bases from J, with 6 bases between. The CDR3 has 11 residues. The CDR3 protein is CASMKSDTQYF. The CDR3 bases are TGTGCCAGCATGAAGTCAGATACGCAGTATTTT. Supplemented by reference TRBV28 and TRBJ2-3, the full variable domain reads DVKVTQSSRYLVKRTGEKVFLECVQDMDHENMFWYRQDPGLGLRLIYFSYDVKMKEKGDIPEGYSVSREKKERFSLILESASTNQTSMYLCASMKSDTQYFGPGTRLTVL.

This chain joins TRBV7-6 and TRBJ2-1, with D perhaps TRBD1 or TRBD2 (6 bases each). Germline assignment: CDR1 SGHVS and CDR2 FNYEAQ. V was clipped by 0 bases and J by 7 bases, with 16 bases between them. This CDR3 has 16 residues. The CDR3, as DNA: TGTGCCAGCAGCTTAGCGAAATGGGGGGCGGAGAATGAGCAGTTCTTC. Protein sequence: CASSLAKWGAENEQFF.

V is TRBV7-6 and J is TRBJ1-4; D not certain. The CDR3 spans 13 residues. CDR1 and CDR2 (germline): SGHVS, FNYEAQ. Trimming shortened V by 2 bases and J by 8 bases, and 9 bases separated the two germline ends. The CDR3 is CASSLSGYEKLFF. In DNA, the CDR3 is TGTGCCAGCAGCTTATCTGGGTACGAAAAACTGTTTTTT.

The chain has TRBV5-3 and TRBJ1-1; D unresolved. Being an ORF, TRBV5-3 has a function that is uncertain. The CDR3 length is 15 residues. The V end lost 8 bases, the J end lost 1 base, and 18 bases lay between the germline ends. The CDR3 bases are TGTGCCAGCACCCAATTCTTCGGAGCGAACACTGAAGCTTTCTTT. This gives the protein CASTQFFGANTEAFF.

Written as DNA, the CDR3 is TGTGCCAGCAGCGCCACAGGGAGCTGGGGCAATCAGCCCCAGCATTTT. The encoded protein is CASSATGSWGNQPQHF. V usage is TRBV9 and J usage is TRBJ1-5, with D possibly matching TRBD1 (6 bases). CDR1 is SGDLS and CDR2 is YYNGEE in the germline V gene. CDR3 length equals 16 residues. Trimming took off 3 bases at V and 2 bases at J, with 15 bases between the two ends.

This clonotype was seen more than once but under ten times. The chain recombines TRBV7-9 with TRBJ1-1; D is undetermined. V lost 0 bases and J 0 bases, leaving 8 bases between the germline ends. The CDR3 spans 15 residues. Per the germline V gene, CDR1 is SEHNR and CDR2 is FQNEAQ (reference sequence). This CDR3 reads CASSLATGLNTEAFF. CDR3 DNA sequence: TGTGCCAGCAGCTTAGCGACCGGTTTGAACACTGAAGCTTTCTTT.

The chain has TRBV4-1 and TRBJ1-6; D perhaps matches TRBD1 (5 bases). V was shortened by 1 base and J by 10 bases, with 17 bases between the two germline ends. This CDR3 is built from 16 residues. Looked up from germline, CDR1 is MGHRA and CDR2 is YSYEKL. As DNA, the CDR3 is TGCGCCAGCAGCCAAGCCCGGGGCAGGTTCGAGTCACCCCTCCACTTT. Translated, it gives CASSQARGRFESPLHF.

This clonotype was counted many times. V gene TRBV7-2 combines with J gene TRBJ1-2, with TRBD1 identical over 9 bases. CDR1 SGHTA and CDR2 FQGNSA come from the germline V gene. With V trimmed by 3 bases and J by 3 bases, 5 bases remained unmatched. The CDR3 is 15 residues long. CDR3: CASSFTGGLDYGYTF. CDR3 sequence (DNA): TGTGCCAGCAGCTTCACAGGGGGCTTGGACTATGGCTACACCTTC.

The chain joins TRBV7-8 to TRBJ1-3; 9 bases align to TRBD1. J gave up 4 bases and V 5 bases, and 9 bases lay outside the gene matches. The germline gives CDR1 SGHVS, CDR2 FQNEAQ. The CDR3 covers 16 residues. The CDR3 DNA is TGTGCCAGCAGCCCCGGGACAGGGATAGTGGGAAACACCATATATTTT. It is translated as CASSPGTGIVGNTIYF.

This clonotype was counted between two and nine times. The V and J genes are TRBV9 and TRBJ2-1; D may be TRBD2 (5 bases). The CDR3 is 15 residues long. The V and J ends lost 9 bases and 0 bases respectively, with 16 bases between them. Germline assignment: CDR1 SGDLS and CDR2 YYNGEE. The CDR3 is CAITRTDFSYNEQFF. The CDR3 coding sequence is TGTGCCATTACACGAACGGACTTCTCCTACAATGAGCAGTTCTTC.

The chain joins TRBV3-1 to TRBJ1-6, with D uncertain. The CDR3 is 15 residues long. The V gene's germline CDR1 is LGHDT and CDR2 YNNKEL (reference sequence). Deletions cut 2 bases from V and 8 bases from J, with 13 bases between. CDR3 DNA: TGTGCCAGCAGCCAAAGGTTGACGGTTGATTCACCCCTCCACTTT. It is translated as CASSQRLTVDSPLHF.

For this clonotype: A read error may explain this, as a much larger clone is one base away. The genes are TRBV7-2 and TRBJ2-2; D gene ambiguous. Germline CDR1 and CDR2: SGHTA and FQGNSA. This CDR3 has 16 residues. V shed 1 base and J shed 1 base, with 10 bases lying between them. CDR3 coding DNA: TGTGCCAGCAGCTTAGTTTTGTTAGGGAACACCGGGGAGCTGTTTTTT. The encoded protein is CASSLVLLGNTGELFF.

The chain carries TRBV4-2 and TRBJ2-1; the D is unclear. The CDR3 has 11 amino acids. Trimming removed 3 bases from V and 7 bases from J, with 4 bases in between. Germline V gene data show CDR1 as LGHNA and CDR2 as YNFKEQ. The CDR3 sequence: CASSQINEQFF. CDR3 nucleotides: TGTGCCAGCAGCCAGATTAATGAGCAGTTCTTC.